A selection of T cell receptor beta chains follows, all from one sample in a study of beta chain features in type 1 diabetes. This table comes from immunoSEQ multiplex PCR, and its TCRdb copy is limited to in-frame clones, with some not included. Of some 270,000 clones listed, approximately 11% are singletons. The sequencing input was naive CD4+ T cells from blood. All receptors derive from a man under 40 with type 1 diabetes. Each CDR3 is given with its conserved first and last residue. Fields, in order: D gene, J gene, V gene, clone size, CDR3 protein, CDR3 DNA. The D gene is left open where the match is weak. Size values are once, few and many counts, or a class for expanded clones, and some rows have none.

TRBD1,TRBJ2-7,TRBV19,few,CASSPLGQAYEQYF,TGTGCCAGTAGTCCCCTCGGACAGGCCTACGAGCAGTACTTC
TRBD2,TRBJ2-1,TRBV7-3,few,CASSAGTTNEQFF,TGTGCCAGCAGCGCCGGGACTACCAATGAGCAGTTCTTC
TRBD1,TRBJ1-2,TRBV28,NA,CASSLDRVYGYTF,TGTGCCAGCAGCCTCGACAGGGTCTATGGCTACACCTTC
TRBD1,TRBJ2-5,TRBV9,NA,CASSVSGTGGETQYF,TGTGCCAGCAGCGTCTCCGGGACAGGCGGAGAGACCCAGTACTTC
NA,TRBJ2-7,TRBV7-9,NA,CASSLARVGSYEQYF,TGTGCCAGCAGCTTAGCCCGGGTTGGCTCCTACGAGCAGTACTTC
NA,TRBJ1-5,TRBV28,few,CASSSGGSNQPQHF,TGTGCCAGCAGTTCGGGGGGTAGCAATCAGCCCCAGCATTTT
TRBD1,TRBJ1-2,TRBV6-6,NA,CASSSGQGGYGYTF,TGTGCCAGCAGCTCCGGACAGGGTGGCTATGGCTACACCTTC
TRBD2,TRBJ2-5,TRBV5-1,few,CASSLGLAGEETQYF,TGCGCCAGCAGCTTGGGACTAGCGGGGGAAGAGACCCAGTACTTC
NA,TRBJ2-1,TRBV9,few,CASSVGESRGYNEQFF,TGTGCCAGCAGCGTAGGTGAGAGTAGAGGCTACAATGAGCAGTTCTTC
NA,TRBJ1-1,TRBV7-9,few,CASSPPGAGETEAFF,TGTGCCAGCAGCCCCCCTGGGGCAGGGGAGACTGAAGCTTTCTTT
NA,TRBJ1-4,TRBV28,few,CASSSETAGNEKLFF,TGTGCCAGCAGTTCGGAGACAGCCGGTAATGAAAAACTGTTTTTT
NA,TRBJ1-5,TRBV19,NA,CASNLWGGNQPQHF,TGTGCCAGTAATCTTTGGGGGGGCAATCAGCCCCAGCATTTT
TRBD2,TRBJ2-5,TRBV4-2,NA,CASSQSLPRTSGGRETQYF,TGTGCCAGCAGCCAATCCCTACCACGGACTAGCGGGGGACGGGAGACCCAGTACTTC
TRBD2,TRBJ2-3,TRBV7-2,NA,CASSSAASGANTQYF,TGTGCCAGCAGCTCGGCGGCTAGCGGGGCGAATACGCAGTATTTT
NA,TRBJ1-2,TRBV7-2,NA,CASSLVAEYGYTF,TGTGCCAGCAGCTTAGTGGCAGAATATGGCTACACCTTC
NA,TRBJ2-6,TRBV5-1,few,CASSSGNSGANVLTF,TGCGCCAGCAGCTCAGGTAACTCTGGGGCCAACGTCCTGACTTTC
NA,TRBJ2-7,TRBV15,NA,CATSRDSTGREQYF,TGTGCCACCAGCAGAGACTCTACAGGGCGCGAGCAGTACTTC
NA,TRBJ1-2,TRBV19,NA,CASTTGASNYGYTF,TGTGCCAGTACGACAGGCGCCTCTAACTATGGCTACACCTTC
TRBD1,TRBJ2-1,TRBV9,NA,CATGTGSYNEQFF,TGTGCCACGGGGACAGGCTCCTACAATGAGCAGTTCTTC
TRBD1,TRBJ1-5,TRBV30,few,CAWDRGENQPQHF,TGTGCCTGGGACAGGGGCGAAAATCAGCCCCAGCATTTT
TRBD1,TRBJ2-4,TRBV5-1,NA,CASSSDRVDIQYF,TGCGCCAGCAGCTCCGACAGGGTGGACATTCAGTACTTC
TRBD2,TRBJ2-7,TRBV5-4,NA,CASSPPGGPNEQYF,TGTGCCAGCAGCCCACCGGGGGGGCCGAACGAGCAGTACTTC
NA,TRBJ2-5,TRBV29-1,few,CSDLGAQETQYF,TGCAGCGACCTGGGAGCCCAAGAGACCCAGTACTTC
NA,TRBJ2-7,TRBV4-1,NA,CASSQRGLAREQYF,TGCGCCAGCAGCCAAAGAGGGCTAGCGAGGGAGCAGTACTTC
NA,TRBJ2-5,TRBV18,few,CASSTTPDQETQYF,TGTGCCAGCTCCACCACCCCGGACCAAGAGACCCAGTACTTC
NA,TRBJ2-4,TRBV30,NA,CAWNQDRVAKNIQYF,TGTGCCTGGAACCAAGACCGGGTAGCCAAAAACATTCAGTACTTC
NA,TRBJ2-7,TRBV27,NA,CASSLAASYEQYF,TGTGCCAGCAGTCTGGCGGCTTCCTACGAGCAGTACTTC
TRBD2,TRBJ2-1,TRBV11-2,NA,CASRNLRTSPHNEQFF,TGTGCCAGCAGAAACCTCCGGACTAGCCCCCACAATGAGCAGTTCTTC
NA,TRBJ2-5,TRBV5-1,few,CASSLGQGQETQYF,TGCGCCAGCAGCTTGGGCCAGGGGCAAGAGACCCAGTACTTC
TRBD2,TRBJ2-3,TRBV7-9,NA,CASSPKTSGRGTDTQYF,TGTGCCAGCAGCCCGAAGACTAGCGGTAGAGGCACAGATACGCAGTATTTT
TRBD2,TRBJ2-1,TRBV5-1,few,CASSMGTSDYNEQFF,TGCGCCAGCAGCATGGGGACTAGCGACTACAATGAGCAGTTCTTC
NA,TRBJ2-5,TRBV9,few,CASSVEFGTQYF,TGTGCCAGCAGCGTAGAATTCGGGACCCAGTACTTC
TRBD2,TRBJ2-1,TRBV7-3,NA,CASSFSASGYNEQFF,TGTGCCAGCAGCTTTTCGGCTAGCGGGTACAATGAGCAGTTCTTC
NA,TRBJ2-2,TRBV5-1,few,CASSLTRENTGELFF,TGCGCCAGCAGCTTGACCAGGGAGAACACCGGGGAGCTGTTTTTT
TRBD1,TRBJ2-5,TRBV6-6,NA,CASSRGQGASGETQYF,TGTGCCAGCAGTAGAGGACAGGGGGCCTCCGGAGAGACCCAGTACTTC
TRBD1,TRBJ2-1,TRBV23-1,few,CASSQAGTGAGNEQFF,TGCGCCAGCAGTCAGGCCGGGACAGGGGCAGGGAATGAGCAGTTCTTC
TRBD1,TRBJ1-2,TRBV6-5,few,CASSYSTGGYGYTF,TGTGCCAGCAGTTACTCTACAGGGGGCTATGGCTACACCTTC
NA,TRBJ2-2,TRBV7-2,NA,CASSTQGSAGELFF,TGTGCCAGCAGCACACAGGGTTCCGCCGGGGAGCTGTTTTTT
TRBD2,TRBJ2-5,TRBV18,NA,CASSLSGEETQYF,TGTGCCAGCTCCCTTAGCGGGGAGGAGACCCAGTACTTC
NA,TRBJ2-1,TRBV28,few,CASTMASYNEQFF,TGTGCCAGCACCATGGCCTCCTACAATGAGCAGTTCTTC
NA,TRBJ2-1,TRBV4-3,few,CASGQPGLNEQFF,TGCGCCAGCGGCCAACCGGGGTTGAATGAGCAGTTCTTC
TRBD2,TRBJ2-5,TRBV9,few,CASSVAGGQETQYF,TGTGCCAGCAGCGTGGCGGGAGGCCAAGAGACCCAGTACTTC
TRBD1,TRBJ2-5,TRBV5-4,NA,CASSRQGAGETQYF,TGTGCCAGCAGCAGACAGGGGGCGGGCGAGACCCAGTACTTC
NA,TRBJ1-5,TRBV6-6,NA,CASSGMDSNQPQHF,TGTGCCAGCAGCGGGATGGATAGCAATCAGCCCCAGCATTTT
NA,TRBJ1-2,TRBV9,few,CASSVGVGTRGYGYTF,TGTGCCAGCAGCGTAGGGGTCGGAACCCGGGGGTATGGCTACACCTTC
TRBD1,TRBJ1-2,TRBV6-5,NA,CASRQQGNYGYTF,TGTGCCAGCAGGCAACAGGGGAACTATGGCTACACCTTC
NA,TRBJ1-5,TRBV15,NA,CATSRQGSNQPQHF,TGTGCCACCAGCAGGCAGGGTAGCAATCAGCCCCAGCATTTT
TRBD1,TRBJ2-3,TRBV27,NA,CASRGTGKDTQYF,TGTGCCAGCAGGGGGACAGGGAAAGATACGCAGTATTTT